This TCR beta chain originates from a study of T cell changes during pregnancy in multiple sclerosis. Germline loops: CDR1 PRHDT, CDR2 FYEKMQ (reference sequence). CDR3 size: 15 residues. V was cut by 0 bases and J by 8 bases, with 16 bases left in between. TCRdb's copy holds only in-frame clones and misses some; the assay was immunoSEQ multiplex PCR. The sample yields almost 50,000 clones, about 90% seen once. The material was CD8+ T cells from peripheral blood mononuclear cells, obtained after pregnancy. V usage is TRBV13 and J usage is TRBJ1-2; D is unresolved. The receptor comes from a female donor with multiple sclerosis, enrolled in a pregnancy study. CDR3 sequence reads: CASSLGPVDSYGYTF. CDR3 nucleotide sequence: TGTGCCAGCAGCTTAGGCCCAGTCGACTCGTACGGCTACACCTTC.